One and the same sample provided the 28 T cell receptor beta chains below, sequenced in a study of cytomegalovirus exposure and HLA in healthy donors. Using immunoSEQ multiplex PCR, the repertoire was profiled, and TCRdb retains in-frame clones only, with some absent. Here the sample spans tens of thousands of clones, about 95% being singletons. Source material: PBMCs. These receptor sequences come from a man younger than 35 in good health and CMV-seronegative.

This chain connects TRBV5-4 to TRBJ2-3; D gene unclear. This CDR3 contains 13 residues. Looked up from germline, CDR1 is SGHNT and CDR2 is YYREEE (reference sequence). V was shortened by 1 base and J by 4 bases, with 7 bases between the two germline ends. CDR3: CASSLFSADTQYF. Written as DNA, the CDR3 is TGTGCCAGCAGCTTGTTTTCGGCAGATACGCAGTATTTT.

J is TRBJ2-1 and V is TRBV18, with 8 bases lining up with TRBD1. CDR3 length: 15 residues. Unmatched junction bases numbered 3, after V lost 2 bases and J lost 3 bases. Germline CDR1 is KGHSH and CDR2 is LQKENI. The CDR3 DNA reads TGTGCCAGCTCACCAGTACAGGGGGGCTACAATGAGCAGTTCTTC. This encodes CASSPVQGGYNEQFF.

This sequence joins TRBV30 and TRBJ2-7, with TRBD2 matching over 12 bases. This CDR3 comprises 19 residues. CDR1 and CDR2 from the germline V gene are GTSNPN and SVGIG (reference sequence). V dropped 3 bases and J dropped 5; count of bases not matched to a gene: 20. The CDR3 DNA sequence: TGTGCCTGGAGCGTGGCCCTTCTAGCGGGAGGGCCAGTCGTCCACGAGCAGTACTTC. Translated: CAWSVALLAGGPVVHEQYF.

The chain has TRBV27 and TRBJ2-3; D uncertain. V gave up 1 base and J gave up 1 base, with 12 bases separating them. This CDR3 contains 16 residues. Germline CDR1 and CDR2: MNHEY and SMNVEV (reference sequence). The CDR3, as DNA: TGTGCCAGCAGTTTATTGAGAGACACGGGCACAGATACGCAGTATTTT. Its translation is CASSLLRDTGTDTQYF.

The chain has TRBV5-3 and TRBJ1-5, with TRBD1 as a possible D gene (5 bases). TRBV5-3 is flagged as an ORF with uncertain function. V was cut by 3 bases and J by 2 bases, with 21 bases left in between. The CDR3 sequence is 18 residues long. Here the CDR3 reads CARSYGTFLLRGNQPQHF. DNA of the CDR3: TGTGCCAGAAGCTACGGGACTTTCTTACTTCGTGGCAATCAGCCCCAGCATTTT.

This rearrangement joins TRBV5-1 to TRBJ2-7; the D gene is possibly TRBD2 (5 bases). V was clipped by 3 bases and J by 9 bases, with 10 bases between them. CDR1 and CDR2 (germline): SGHRS, YFSETQ. This CDR3 contains 11 residues. CDR3 coding DNA: TGCGCCAGCAGCTCGGGGTTAGGGCAGTACTTC. Translating it yields CASSSGLGQYF. The whole variable domain, filled in from reference TRBV5-1 and TRBJ2-7, reads KAGVTQTPRYLIKTRGQQVTLSCSPISGHRSVSWYQQTPGQGLQFLFEYFSETQRNKGNFPGRFSGRQFSNSRSEMNVSTLELGDSALYLCASSSGLGQYFGPGTRLTVT.

The V gene is TRBV14, the J gene TRBJ2-1; the match to TRBD1 covers 7 bases. Germline V gene sequence: CDR1 SGHDN, CDR2 FVKESK. Trimming cost V 0 bases and J 2 bases; bases outside gene matches: 10. The CDR3 covers 18 residues. The DNA of the CDR3 is TGTGCCAGCAGCCAAGATAGGGGACAGAAGTTCACCTACAATGAGCAGTTCTTC. Protein sequence: CASSQDRGQKFTYNEQFF.

The rearrangement links TRBV27 to TRBJ2-7, with D tentatively TRBD1 (6 bases). Trimming removed 1 base from V and 2 bases from J, with 9 bases in between. The CDR3 consists of 14 residues. Germline V gene lookup returns CDR1 MNHEY and CDR2 SMNVEV (reference sequence). CDR3: CASSLYRDTYEQYF. CDR3 DNA sequence: TGTGCCAGCAGTTTATACAGGGACACCTACGAGCAGTACTTC.

The J gene is TRBJ1-3, the V gene TRBV4-2, with D possibly TRBD1 on 5 matching bases. The CDR3 sequence is 16 residues long. Germline V lookup: CDR1 LGHNA, CDR2 YNFKEQ. V lost 0 bases to trimming and J lost 0 bases, with 9 bases between them. CDR3 in amino acids: CASSQDGAYSGNTIYF. The CDR3 nucleotides are TGTGCCAGCAGCCAAGATGGGGCCTACTCTGGAAACACCATATATTTT.

CDR3 loop: CASSSTRFGETQYF. The CDR3 DNA reads as TGTGCCAGCAGCTCGACCCGGTTCGGGGAGACCCAGTACTTC. The rearrangement links TRBV6-5 to TRBJ2-5; unclear D gene. Germline CDR1 is MNHEY and CDR2 is SVGAGI. Trimming left V 6 bases short and J 5 bases short, with 16 bases between. This CDR3 has 14 residues.

The chain joins TRBV9 to TRBJ1-3; D gene uncertain. CDR3 length: 14 residues. Trimming removed 4 bases at V and 4 bases at J, with 12 bases between. Germline V gene data show CDR1 as SGDLS and CDR2 as YYNGEE. CDR3 amino acids: CASSPMTIGNTIYF. The DNA for the CDR3 is TGTGCCAGCAGCCCGATGACAATAGGAAACACCATATATTTT.

The V gene is TRBV27, the J gene TRBJ2-7; 9 nucleotides align to TRBD1. There are 12 residues in the CDR3. Germline loops: CDR1 MNHEY, CDR2 SMNVEV (reference sequence). The V and J ends lost 7 bases and 6 bases, in that order; junction bases with no gene match: 4. This chain's CDR3 is CASKGTGPEQYF. The CDR3 DNA reads TGTGCCAGCAAAGGGACAGGGCCCGAGCAGTACTTC.

The rearrangement joins TRBV5-6 to TRBJ2-3, with 11 nucleotides matching TRBD2. The CDR3 is 17 residues long. V lost 2 bases and J lost 2; bases outside the gene matches: 7. CDR1 SGHDT and CDR2 YYEEEE come from the germline V gene. The CDR3 DNA follows: TGTGCCAGCAGCTTTAGACTAGCGGGATCAGACACAGATACGCAGTATTTT. Its protein product is CASSFRLAGSDTDTQYF.

The chain recombines TRBV19 with TRBJ1-2, with 8 bases aligning to TRBD1. Per germline, CDR1 LNHDA and CDR2 SQIVND (reference sequence). V dropped 7 bases and J dropped 4; count of bases not matched to a gene: 8. The CDR3 is 14 amino acids. The CDR3, as DNA: TGTGCCAGTACCCCCCAGGGGGCCCCCTATGGCTACACCTTC. It encodes CASTPQGAPYGYTF.

This rearrangement joins TRBV7-9 to TRBJ1-4; TRBD1 matches at 8 bases. V lost 5 bases and J lost 7; bases outside the gene matches: 9. This CDR3 is built from 15 residues. The germline V gene encodes CDR1 SEHNR and CDR2 FQNEAQ (reference sequence). The CDR3 nucleotides are TGTGCCAGCAGCCCGCCGGGACAGGCGGGTGAAAAACTGTTTTTT. It specifies CASSPPGQAGEKLFF.

The chain carries TRBV4-1 and TRBJ1-4; D is possibly TRBD1 (5 bases). CDR1 is MGHRA and CDR2 is YSYEKL in the germline V gene. Trimming left V 0 bases short and J 8 bases short, with 16 bases between. The CDR3 covers 16 residues. CDR3 sequence: CASSQDGTAGGEKLFF. CDR3 bases: TGCGCCAGCAGCCAAGATGGGACGGCCGGAGGGGAAAAACTGTTTTTT.

This rearrangement joins TRBV28 to TRBJ2-7, with TRBD1 matching over 7 bases. In germline, CDR1 is MDHEN, CDR2 SYDVKM. The CDR3 spans 14 residues. The V and J ends lost 5 bases and 2 bases, in that order; junction bases with no gene match: 6. The CDR3 sequence: CASSRVQGAYEQYF. Written as DNA, the CDR3 is TGTGCCAGCAGTCGCGTTCAGGGGGCCTACGAGCAGTACTTC.

As for this clone: Other DNA sequences in the same sample also yield this CDR3. The V call is TRBV27, the J call TRBJ2-7; 9 positions match TRBD1. V was clipped by 3 bases and J by 4 bases; unmatched bases: 4. The CDR3 has 14 residues. Germline lookup yields CDR1 MNHEY and CDR2 SMNVEV (reference sequence). The CDR3 DNA follows: TGTGCCAGCAGTTTCCGTGACAGGGGGTACGAGCAGTACTTC. Protein product: CASSFRDRGYEQYF.

This clone was seen just once. The chain employs TRBV19 and TRBJ2-4; no clear D. V gave up 3 bases and J gave up 2 bases, with 8 bases separating them. This CDR3 contains 14 residues. CDR1 LNHDA and CDR2 SQIVND come from the germline V gene (reference sequence). The CDR3 nucleotides are TGTGCCAGTAGTATTTCGGGTACCAAAAACATTCAGTACTTC. It encodes CASSISGTKNIQYF.

This clone has only one observation. The CDR3 is CASSREPTGANVLTF. CDR3 sequence (DNA): TGTGCCAGCAGCCGGGAGCCTACTGGGGCCAACGTCCTGACTTTC. This rearrangement joins TRBV28 to TRBJ2-6; TRBD2 might be the D (6 bases). Trimming cost V 6 bases and J 2 bases, with 11 bases left between them. The CDR3 sequence is 15 residues long. Per germline, CDR1 MDHEN and CDR2 SYDVKM.

The chain joins TRBV27 to TRBJ2-2, with TRBD2 as a possible D gene (5 bases). The CDR3 extends over 13 amino acids. Per germline, CDR1 MNHEY and CDR2 SMNVEV (reference sequence). The V and J ends lost 8 bases and 7 bases respectively, with 14 bases between them. The CDR3 DNA sequence: TGTGCCAGCTGGACTGTGCGGGTCGGGGAGCTGTTTTTT. Amino acid sequence: CASWTVRVGELFF.

V and J are TRBV18 and TRBJ2-7, with D possibly being TRBD1 (5 bases). The CDR3 has 15 residues. V was clipped by 8 bases and J by 3 bases, with 20 bases between them. Germline CDR1 is KGHSH and CDR2 is LQKENI. This CDR3 is CASTQGFDGNYEQYF. The CDR3 DNA reads TGTGCCAGCACCCAGGGATTCGATGGGAACTACGAGCAGTACTTC.

This CDR3 is CASSLGEGSYGYTF. DNA for the CDR3: TGTGCCAGCAGCTTGGGGGAGGGTTCCTATGGCTACACCTTC. The chain employs TRBV5-6 and TRBJ1-2, with D uncertain. This CDR3 is 14 amino acids long. V was clipped by 0 bases and J by 4 bases, with 10 bases between them. The germline V gene has CDR1 SGHDT and CDR2 YYEEEE.

The rearrangement links TRBV13 to TRBJ2-7; TRBD2 matches 13 bases. Germline lookup yields CDR1 PRHDT and CDR2 FYEKMQ (reference sequence). With 6 bases clipped from V and 4 bases from J, the junction kept 6 bases outside the gene matches. The CDR3 runs 15 residues. CDR3 protein: CASSWGLAGIYEQYF. The CDR3 DNA follows: TGTGCCAGCAGTTGGGGACTAGCGGGGATTTACGAGCAGTACTTC.

This clone has a single count. The V call is TRBV6-1, the J call TRBJ2-6; possible D gene TRBD2, 5 bases. Trimming removed 7 bases from V and 0 bases from J, with 10 bases in between. Germline V gives CDR1 MNHNS, CDR2 SASEGT. This CDR3 is 15 amino acids long. CDR3 sequence (DNA): TGTGCCAGCACTCGGGAAATCTCTGGGGCCAACGTCCTGACTTTC. Translating it yields CASTREISGANVLTF.

The rearrangement links TRBV9 to TRBJ1-3; TRBD1 matches 8 bases. Trimming removed 0 bases from V and 0 bases from J; junction bases left unmatched: 8. This CDR3 is 18 amino acids long. In germline, CDR1 is SGDLS, CDR2 YYNGEE. The CDR3 loop is CASSVGLRDRTSGNTIYF. The CDR3 DNA is TGTGCCAGCAGCGTAGGCCTTCGGGACAGGACCTCTGGAAACACCATATATTTT.

The chain is built from TRBV7-9 and TRBJ1-1, with D maybe TRBD1 (6 bases). Germline V gene lookup returns CDR1 SEHNR and CDR2 FQNEAQ (reference sequence). The CDR3 is made up of 18 amino acids. Trimming cost V 1 base and J 5 bases, with 23 bases left between them. The CDR3 region has the DNA TGTGCCAGCAGCTTAGAGGTCCTCGTTGGCAGGGGTTGGACTGAAGCTTTCTTT. It is translated as CASSLEVLVGRGWTEAFF.

The chain uses TRBV11-2 and TRBJ2-7; TRBD2 matches 15 bases. Germline lookup yields CDR1 SGHAT and CDR2 FQNNGV. The V and J ends lost 3 bases and 3 bases, in that order; junction bases with no gene match: 0. The CDR3 is 15 residues long. The chain's CDR3 is CASSLGLAGGYEQYF. CDR3 bases: TGTGCCAGCAGCTTGGGACTAGCGGGAGGCTACGAGCAGTACTTC.